One and the same sample provided the 6 T cell receptor beta chains below, sequenced in a study of T cell responses to AZD1222 COVID-19 vaccine. TCRdb's copy holds only in-frame clones and misses some; the assay was immunoSEQ multiplex PCR. The sample consists of about 150,000 clones, 87% of them appearing once. The specimen comprised peripheral blood, sampled 28 days after the second AZD1222 dose. The source of these receptors is an adult who received the AZD1222 COVID-19 vaccine.

The chain recombines TRBV3-1 (or the pseudogene TRBV3-2) with TRBJ2-3, with D perhaps TRBD1 (5 bases). The germline CDR1 and CDR2 sequences are LGHDT and YNNKEL (reference sequence). The CDR3 length is 16 residues. V was pared by 1 base and J by 0 bases, with 11 bases between. This chain's CDR3 is CASSQGGARSTDTQYF. CDR3 bases: TGTGCCAGCAGCCAAGGGGGCGCGCGTAGCACAGATACGCAGTATTTT.

The chain is built from TRBV30 and TRBJ1-5; D perhaps matches TRBD1 (5 bases). V was pared by 2 bases and J by 0 bases, with 11 bases between. The CDR3 totals 15 residues. Germline CDR1 GTSNPN, CDR2 SVGIG (reference sequence). DNA of the CDR3: TGTGCCTGGAGTATCCCAGGGAATAGCAATCAGCCCCAGCATTTT. Its protein product is CAWSIPGNSNQPQHF.

J is TRBJ2-2 and V is TRBV11-2; D is uncertain. Between the trimmed V and J ends, which lost 2 bases and 6 bases, there was a span of 7 bases. In germline, CDR1 is SGHAT, CDR2 FQNNGV. The CDR3 is made up of 13 amino acids. The CDR3 DNA follows: TGTGCCAGCAGCTTATTGGGCCCCGGGGAGCTGTTTTTT. It codes for CASSLLGPGELFF.

The chain uses TRBV5-1 and TRBJ2-1, with D uncertain. The CDR3 sequence is 14 residues long. V lost 4 bases, J lost 5 bases, and 13 bases lay in between. The V gene's germline CDR1 is SGHRS and CDR2 YFSETQ. The CDR3 sequence: CASSRVPGNNEQFF. The CDR3 region has the DNA TGCGCCAGCAGCCGAGTACCCGGAAACAATGAGCAGTTCTTC.

V is TRBV9 and J is TRBJ2-1; TRBD1 agrees at 9 bases. Looked up from germline, CDR1 is SGDLS and CDR2 is YYNGEE. The CDR3 is made up of 13 amino acids. Trimming at V came to 5 bases and at J to 8 bases, leaving 5 bases not matched to a gene. The CDR3 coding sequence is TGTGCCAGCAGAGACAGGGGGGGCGATGAGCAGTTCTTC. Its translation: CASRDRGGDEQFF.

This clone was seen repeatedly, ten times or more. The CDR3 loop reads CASSTQAEAFF. The CDR3 region has the DNA TGTGCCAGTAGTACCCAGGCAGAAGCTTTCTTT. The rearrangement joins TRBV19 to TRBJ1-1, with D unclear. CDR1 is LNHDA and CDR2 is SQIVND in the germline V gene (reference sequence). V was shortened by 4 bases and J by 8 bases, with 8 bases between the two germline ends. The CDR3 spans 11 residues.